This T cell receptor beta chain was identified in a study of T cells expressing NK-cell markers. Study as a whole: Sorted CD3+CD56+NKG2C+, CD3+CD56+NKG2C- and CD3+CD56-NKG2C+ T cells supplied TCR beta repertoires. Eight donors were sequenced, of whom seven were HCMV-seropositive, while the remaining one was HCMV-seronegative.

This CDR3 has 16 residues. CDR1 DFQATT and CDR2 SNEGSKA come from the germline V gene (reference sequence). TCRdb re-called the 5' RACE reads, yielding one record per CDR3 amino acid sequence without DNA. The sample data list about 160,000 distinct CDR3 sequences. About this clonotype: Its antigen remains unidentified.

Study-wide results and caveats: These clonotypes also led the CD3+CD56-NKG2C+ fraction in several donors.

The sample comprised blood T cells: a sorted CD56 or NKG2C T cell subset, CD4+ or CD8+ T cells, or bulk PBMC T cells (not recorded which). The rearrangement links TRBV20-1 to TRBJ2-1; TCRdb's D call, TRBD1, is unchecked because there is no DNA. The clonotype originates from a man aged 18-75 years in good health. CDR3 sequence: CSARLGGTFSYNEQFF.